This T cell receptor beta chain came from a study of blood T cell repertoires in COVID-19. Study-wide background: Samples of COVID-19 (acute and convalescent) were obtained from the United States, Italy and Spain. Sample material is recorded as cDNA or gDNA derived from T cells, B-cell-depleted T cells, or PBMCs.

J lost 2 bases, V lost 5 bases, and 12 bases had no gene match. The CDR3 contains 18 residues. Germline V lookup: CDR1 LGHDT, CDR2 YNNKEL (reference sequence). All recovered Cohort 3 donors got two negative PCRs, got clearance, or saw symptom resolution. The repertoire was sequenced with immunoSEQ multiplex PCR; TCRdb's copy has only in-frame clones and lacks some. The sample contains around 290,000 clones, around 86% of which appear only once. Sequencing was carried out using PBMCs or T cells enriched from blood (not recorded which). The V and J genes are TRBV3-1 (or the pseudogene TRBV3-2) and TRBJ2-7, with 13 positions matching TRBD2. The clonotype originates from a woman aged 40 to 49 who had recovered from COVID-19. The CDR3 nucleotides are TGTGCCAGCAGCGGGACTAGCGGGGAGGGGGGGTTAACCTACGAGCAGTACTTC. Translation: CASSGTSGEGGLTYEQYF.